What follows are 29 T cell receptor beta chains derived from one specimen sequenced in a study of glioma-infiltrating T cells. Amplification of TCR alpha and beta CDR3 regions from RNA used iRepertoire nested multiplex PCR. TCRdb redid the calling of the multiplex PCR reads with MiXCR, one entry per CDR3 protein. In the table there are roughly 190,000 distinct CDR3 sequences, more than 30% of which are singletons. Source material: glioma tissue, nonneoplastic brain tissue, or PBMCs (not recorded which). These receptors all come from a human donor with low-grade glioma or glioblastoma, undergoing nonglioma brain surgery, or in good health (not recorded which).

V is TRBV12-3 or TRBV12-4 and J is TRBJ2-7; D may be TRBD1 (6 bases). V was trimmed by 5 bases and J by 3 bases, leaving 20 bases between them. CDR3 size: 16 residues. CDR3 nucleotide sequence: TGTGCCAGCAGTCCGCAAAGGGGCAGGGGTCACTACGAGCAGTACTTC. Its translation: CASSPQRGRGHYEQYF.

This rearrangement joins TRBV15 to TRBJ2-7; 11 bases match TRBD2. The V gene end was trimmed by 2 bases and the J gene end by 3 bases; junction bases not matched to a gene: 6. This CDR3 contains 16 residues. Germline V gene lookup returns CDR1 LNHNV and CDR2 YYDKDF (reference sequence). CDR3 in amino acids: CATSRSIAGGHYEQYF. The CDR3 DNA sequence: TGTGCCACCAGCAGATCGATAGCGGGAGGGCACTACGAGCAGTACTTC.

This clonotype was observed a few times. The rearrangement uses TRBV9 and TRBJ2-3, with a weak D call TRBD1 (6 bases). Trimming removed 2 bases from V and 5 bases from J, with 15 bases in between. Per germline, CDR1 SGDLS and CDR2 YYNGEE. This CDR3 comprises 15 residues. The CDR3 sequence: CASSVSGAHRDTQYF. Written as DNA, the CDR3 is TGTGCCAGCAGCGTTTCAGGGGCGCATAGAGATACGCAGTATTTT.

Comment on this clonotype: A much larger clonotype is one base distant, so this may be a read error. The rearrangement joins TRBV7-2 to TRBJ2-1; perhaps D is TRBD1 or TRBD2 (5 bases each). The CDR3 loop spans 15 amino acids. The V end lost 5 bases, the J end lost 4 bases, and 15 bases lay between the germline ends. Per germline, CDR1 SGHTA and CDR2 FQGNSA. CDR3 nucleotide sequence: TGTGCCAGCAGCCAGACTACCGGGACGTACAATGAGCAGTTCTTC. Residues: CASSQTTGTYNEQFF.

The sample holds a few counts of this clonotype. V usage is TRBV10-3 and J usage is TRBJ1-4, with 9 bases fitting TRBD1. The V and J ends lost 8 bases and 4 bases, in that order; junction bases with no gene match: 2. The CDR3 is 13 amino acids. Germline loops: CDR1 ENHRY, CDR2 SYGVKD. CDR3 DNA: TGTGCCATCGGGGGACAGGGTAATGAAAAACTGTTTTTT. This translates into CAIGGQGNEKLFF.

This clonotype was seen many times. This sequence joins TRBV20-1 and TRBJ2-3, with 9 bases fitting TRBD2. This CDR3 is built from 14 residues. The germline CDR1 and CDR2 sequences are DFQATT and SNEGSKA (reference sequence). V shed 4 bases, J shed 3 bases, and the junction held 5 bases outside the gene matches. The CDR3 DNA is TGCAGTGCTAAGCGGGAGGCGAGAACAGATACGCAGTATTTT. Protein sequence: CSAKREARTDTQYF.

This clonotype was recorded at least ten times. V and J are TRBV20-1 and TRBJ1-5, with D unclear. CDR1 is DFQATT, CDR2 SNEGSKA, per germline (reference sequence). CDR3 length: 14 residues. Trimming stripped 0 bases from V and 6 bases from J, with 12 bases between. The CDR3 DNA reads TGCAGTGCTAGAGATCGGATAGGGAGTCAGCCCCAGCATTTT. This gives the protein CSARDRIGSQPQHF.

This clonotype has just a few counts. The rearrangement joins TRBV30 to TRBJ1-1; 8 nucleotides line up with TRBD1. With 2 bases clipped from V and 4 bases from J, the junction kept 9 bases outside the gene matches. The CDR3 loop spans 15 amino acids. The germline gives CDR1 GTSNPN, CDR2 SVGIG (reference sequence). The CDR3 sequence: CAWSRWVRGPTEAFF. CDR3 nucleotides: TGTGCCTGGAGTCGCTGGGTCAGGGGGCCCACTGAAGCTTTCTTT.

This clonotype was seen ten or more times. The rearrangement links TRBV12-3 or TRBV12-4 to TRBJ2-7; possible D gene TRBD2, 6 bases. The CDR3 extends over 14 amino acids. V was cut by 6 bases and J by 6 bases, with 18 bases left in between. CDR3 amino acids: CASRSAGAVSEQYF. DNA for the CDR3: TGTGCCAGCAGATCAGCGGGTGCCGTCTCCGAGCAGTACTTC.

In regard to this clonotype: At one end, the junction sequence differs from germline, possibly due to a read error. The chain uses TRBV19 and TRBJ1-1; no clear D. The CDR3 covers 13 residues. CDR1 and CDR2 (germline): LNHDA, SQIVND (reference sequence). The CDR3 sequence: CASSIGGNAEASF. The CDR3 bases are TGTGCCAGTAGTATAGGTGGAAACGCTGAAGCTTCCTTT.

The CDR3 here is CASSPTPQGETQYF. The CDR3 DNA reads TGTGCCAGCAGCCCCACACCGCAAGGAGAGACCCAGTACTTC. The rearrangement joins TRBV5-4 to TRBJ2-5; D not resolved. V was cut by 4 bases and J by 4 bases, with 14 bases left in between. This CDR3 contains 14 residues. Germline V lookup: CDR1 SGHNT, CDR2 YYREEE (reference sequence).

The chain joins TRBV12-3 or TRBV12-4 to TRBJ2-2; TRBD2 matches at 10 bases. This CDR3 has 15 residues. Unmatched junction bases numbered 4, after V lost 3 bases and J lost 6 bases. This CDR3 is CASSFGLAGAGELFF. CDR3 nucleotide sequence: TGTGCCAGCAGTTTCGGGCTAGCGGGAGCCGGGGAGCTGTTTTTT.

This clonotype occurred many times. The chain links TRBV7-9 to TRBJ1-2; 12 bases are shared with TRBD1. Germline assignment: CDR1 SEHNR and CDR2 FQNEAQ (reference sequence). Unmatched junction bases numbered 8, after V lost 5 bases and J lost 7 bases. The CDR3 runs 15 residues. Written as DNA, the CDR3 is TGTGCCAGCAGCCGGGGACAGGGGGCGTCCTCTGGCTACACCTTC. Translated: CASSRGQGASSGYTF.

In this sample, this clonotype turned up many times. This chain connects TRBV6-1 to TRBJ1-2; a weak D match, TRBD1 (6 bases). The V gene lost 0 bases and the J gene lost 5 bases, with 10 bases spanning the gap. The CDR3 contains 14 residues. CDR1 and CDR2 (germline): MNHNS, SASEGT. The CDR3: CASSEALRGYGYTF. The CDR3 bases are TGTGCCAGCAGTGAAGCTCTAAGGGGGTATGGCTACACCTTC.

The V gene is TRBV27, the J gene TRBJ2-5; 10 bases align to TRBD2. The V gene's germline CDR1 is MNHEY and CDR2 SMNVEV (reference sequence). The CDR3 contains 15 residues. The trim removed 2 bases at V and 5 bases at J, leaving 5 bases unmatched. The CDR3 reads CASSLLAGVFETQYF. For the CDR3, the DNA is TGTGCCAGCAGTTTACTAGCGGGAGTATTTGAGACCCAGTACTTC.

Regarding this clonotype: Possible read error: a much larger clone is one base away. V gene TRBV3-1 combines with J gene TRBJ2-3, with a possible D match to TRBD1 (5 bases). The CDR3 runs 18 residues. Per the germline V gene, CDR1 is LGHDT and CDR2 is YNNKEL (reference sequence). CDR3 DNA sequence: TGTGCCAGCAGACAAGCAGTGGGGCTCAAAAATGGGATCCATACGCAGTATTTT. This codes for CASRQAVGLKNGIHTQYF.

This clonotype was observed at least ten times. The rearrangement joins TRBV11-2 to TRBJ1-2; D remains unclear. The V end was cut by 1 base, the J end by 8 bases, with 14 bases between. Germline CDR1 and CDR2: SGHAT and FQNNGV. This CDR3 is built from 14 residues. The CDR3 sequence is CASSLALSLPGYTF. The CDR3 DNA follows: TGTGCCAGCAGCTTAGCTTTGTCACTACCGGGCTACACCTTC. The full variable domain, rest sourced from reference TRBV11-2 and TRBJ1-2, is EAGVAQSPRYKIIEKRQSVAFWCNPISGHATLYWYQQILGQGPKLLIQFQNNGVVDDSQLPKDRFSAERLKGVDSTLKIQPAKLEDSAVYLCASSLALSLPGYTFGSGTRLTVV.

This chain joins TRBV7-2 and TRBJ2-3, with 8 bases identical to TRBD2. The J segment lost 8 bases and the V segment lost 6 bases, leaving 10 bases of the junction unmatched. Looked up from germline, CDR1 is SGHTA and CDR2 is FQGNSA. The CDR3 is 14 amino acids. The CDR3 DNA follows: TGTGCCAGCAGGGAAGGACTAGCAGAAGGTACGCAGTATTTT. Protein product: CASREGLAEGTQYF.

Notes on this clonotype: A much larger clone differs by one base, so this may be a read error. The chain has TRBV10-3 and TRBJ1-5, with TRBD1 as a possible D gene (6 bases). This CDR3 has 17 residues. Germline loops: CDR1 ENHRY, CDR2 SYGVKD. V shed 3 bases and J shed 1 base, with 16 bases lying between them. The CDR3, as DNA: TGTGCCATCAGTGAAGGGACATGGCTTCGGAGCAATCAGCCCCAGCATTTT. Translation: CAISEGTWLRSNQPQHF.

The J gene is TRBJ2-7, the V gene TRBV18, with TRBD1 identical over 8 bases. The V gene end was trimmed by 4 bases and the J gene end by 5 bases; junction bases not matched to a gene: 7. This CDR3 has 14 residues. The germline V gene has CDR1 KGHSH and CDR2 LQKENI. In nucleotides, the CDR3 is TGTGCCAGCTCACTGACAGGGGTGTCCGACGAGCAGTACTTC. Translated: CASSLTGVSDEQYF.

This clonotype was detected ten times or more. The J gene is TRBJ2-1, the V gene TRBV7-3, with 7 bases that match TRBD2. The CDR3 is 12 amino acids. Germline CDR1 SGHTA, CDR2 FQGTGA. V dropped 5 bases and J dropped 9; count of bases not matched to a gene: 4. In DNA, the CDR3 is TGTGCCAGCAGCCCTTCTAGCGGTGAGCAGTTCTTC. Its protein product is CASSPSSGEQFF.

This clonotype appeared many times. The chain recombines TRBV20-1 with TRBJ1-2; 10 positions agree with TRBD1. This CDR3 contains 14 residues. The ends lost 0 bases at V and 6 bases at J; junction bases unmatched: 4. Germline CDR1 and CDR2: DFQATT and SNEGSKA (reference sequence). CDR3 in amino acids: CSARDRQGANGYTF. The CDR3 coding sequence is TGCAGTGCTAGAGATCGACAGGGGGCGAATGGCTACACCTTC.

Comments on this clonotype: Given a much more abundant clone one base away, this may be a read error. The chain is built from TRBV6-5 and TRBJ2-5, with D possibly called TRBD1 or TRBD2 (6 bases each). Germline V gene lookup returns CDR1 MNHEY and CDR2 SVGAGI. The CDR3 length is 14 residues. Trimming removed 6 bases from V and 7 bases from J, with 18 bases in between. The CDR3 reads CASSYGGRAGTQYF. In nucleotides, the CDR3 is TGTGCCAGCAGCTACGGGGGCAGGGCAGGGACCCAGTACTTC.

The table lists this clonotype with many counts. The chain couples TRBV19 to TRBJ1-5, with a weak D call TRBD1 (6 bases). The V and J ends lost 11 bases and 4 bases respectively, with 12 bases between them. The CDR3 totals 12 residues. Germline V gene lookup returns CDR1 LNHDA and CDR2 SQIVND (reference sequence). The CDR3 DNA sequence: TGTGCCTGTGCACAGGGAAATCAGCCCCAGCATTTT. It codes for CACAQGNQPQHF.

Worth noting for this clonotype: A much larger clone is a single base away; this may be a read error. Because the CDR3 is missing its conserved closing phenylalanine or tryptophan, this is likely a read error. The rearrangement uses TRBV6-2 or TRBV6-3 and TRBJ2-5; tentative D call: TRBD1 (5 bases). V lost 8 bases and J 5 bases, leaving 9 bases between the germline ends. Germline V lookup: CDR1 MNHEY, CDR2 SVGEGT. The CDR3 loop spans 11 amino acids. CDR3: CASQGSETQYL. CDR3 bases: TGTGCCAGCCAGGGTTCGGAGACCCAGTACCTC.

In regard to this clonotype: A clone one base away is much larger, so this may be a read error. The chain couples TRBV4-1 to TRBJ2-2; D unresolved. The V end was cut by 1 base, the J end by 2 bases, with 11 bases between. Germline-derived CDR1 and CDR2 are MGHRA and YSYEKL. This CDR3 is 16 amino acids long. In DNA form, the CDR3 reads TGCGCCAGCAGCCAAGGAGGTGCAGGCAACACCGGGGAGCTGTTTTTT. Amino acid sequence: CASSQGGAGNTGELFF.

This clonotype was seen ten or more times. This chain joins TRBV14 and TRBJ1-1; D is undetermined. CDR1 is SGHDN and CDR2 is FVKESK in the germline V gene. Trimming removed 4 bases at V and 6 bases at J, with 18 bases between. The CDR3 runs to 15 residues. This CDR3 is CASSRAYSGTPEAFF. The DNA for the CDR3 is TGTGCCAGCAGCCGGGCCTACTCGGGAACGCCTGAAGCTTTCTTT.

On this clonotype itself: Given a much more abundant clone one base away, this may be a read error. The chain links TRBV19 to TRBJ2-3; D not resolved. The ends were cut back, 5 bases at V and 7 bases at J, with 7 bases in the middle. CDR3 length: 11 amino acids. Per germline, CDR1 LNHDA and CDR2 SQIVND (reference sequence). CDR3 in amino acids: CASSFWNTQYF. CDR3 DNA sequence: TGTGCCAGTAGTTTTTGGAATACGCAGTATTTT.

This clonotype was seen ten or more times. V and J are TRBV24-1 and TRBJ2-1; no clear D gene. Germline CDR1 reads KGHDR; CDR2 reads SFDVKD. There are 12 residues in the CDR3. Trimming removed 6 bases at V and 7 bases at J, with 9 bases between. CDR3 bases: TGTGCCACCAGTCCCGGTAGGAATGAGCAGTTCTTC. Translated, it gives CATSPGRNEQFF.